These T cell receptor beta chains were read from a single sample in a study of T cell repertoires in cytomegalovirus infection. TCRdb reanalysed the reads using MiXCR and keeps one entry per CDR3 protein. The sample contains 510,000 or so distinct CDR3 sequences, less than 30% of which appear only once. What was sequenced was PBMCs. All receptors derive from a human donor in good health (CMV status not recorded). Some clones in this sample may be carry-over from other donors' samples. Both conserved end residues are trimmed from each CDR3.

V: TRBV6-1; CDR3: ASSGTRHSEAF
V: TRBV7-2; CDR3: ASSWGTSGDQETQY
V: TRBV11-2; CDR3: ASSLTPNYGYT
V: TRBV12-3/TRBV12-4; CDR3: ASSFLLAGVPDTQY
V: TRBV29-1; CDR3: SVWWGEPF
V: TRBV4-3; CDR3: ASSQEFGTAYSGANVLT
V: TRBV6-2/TRBV6-3; CDR3: ASARQTNTEAF
V: TRBV19; CDR3: ASSMIGHNEKLF
V: TRBV5-6; CDR3: ASSLTGFSYEQY
V: TRBV27; CDR3: ASSLGHSGDQPQH
V: TRBV7-9; CDR3: ASSPGLTEAF
V: TRBV10-3; CDR3: AIGGAERGDTQY
V: TRBV6-2/TRBV6-3; CDR3: ASTPGGLAPYNEQF
V: TRBV11-2; CDR3: ASSPRLAGNTDTQY
V: TRBV6-5; CDR3: ASSYSKWGTPQGSTEAF
V: TRBV11-2; CDR3: ASSATGTQGYT
V: TRBV10-3; CDR3: AIQMGQGANTEAF
V: TRBV7-4; CDR3: ASRHLARLRLSSGNTIY
V: TRBV9; CDR3: ASSRSPSGKLAEQY
V: TRBV11-2; CDR3: ASSLVEGRRSPGELF
V: TRBV9; CDR3: ASSVRTTYNEQF
V: TRBV28; CDR3: ASGGRFTDTQY
V: TRBV10-3; CDR3: AIKSDGYT
V: TRBV9; CDR3: ASSMHYGYT
V: TRBV20-1; CDR3: SAAASYNSYEQY
V: TRBV24-1; CDR3: ATSDPRGTDTQY
V: TRBV4-1; CDR3: ASSQDYRTGNYGYT
V: TRBV6-2/TRBV6-3; CDR3: ASSWPAAYEQY
V: TRBV19; CDR3: ASSIRSSGEQF
V: TRBV7-8; CDR3: VSSLESRDRGQPQH
V: TRBV6-5; CDR3: ASSQGTSGRPLEMSRQF
V: TRBV30; CDR3: AWSGQPYNQPQH
V: TRBV24-1; CDR3: ATSTDQNTEAF
V: TRBV7-2; CDR3: ASSLQLSNVLT
V: TRBV12-3/TRBV12-4; CDR3: ASRPGLAGGPGGTQY
V: TRBV18; CDR3: ASGQGMDTEAF
V: TRBV28; CDR3: ASSLSVGQGNQPQH
V: TRBV7-8; CDR3: ASSSPNSGDQY
V: TRBV28; CDR3: ASSPQGESLYEQY
V: TRBV19; CDR3: ASRPSPAGVRVDTQY
V: TRBV7-9; CDR3: ASILEPLEKLF
V: TRBV2; CDR3: ASSALAGGGNEQF
V: TRBV4-2; CDR3: ASSSRAREGYT
V: TRBV4-3; CDR3: ASSQERASGANVLT
V: TRBV28; CDR3: ASSLWGPGQQETQY
V: TRBV20-1; CDR3: SVETLLGETQY
V: TRBV7-2; CDR3: ASSLALVYNEQF
V: TRBV10-2; CDR3: ASSERLLTESVSDTQY
V: TRBV5-4; CDR3: ASSPDKPVYNEQF
V: TRBV12-3/TRBV12-4; CDR3: ASSSPGTANEKLF
V: TRBV7-9; CDR3: ASSLVVETQY
V: TRBV24-1; CDR3: ATSDRRDSYKETQY
V: TRBV7-9; CDR3: ASSLAVAGVDIQY
V: TRBV12-3/TRBV12-4; CDR3: ASSFGLPGAGTDTQY
V: TRBV11-2; CDR3: ASSPNLDQPQH
V: TRBV7-2; CDR3: ASSSQTLGTDTQY
V: TRBV5-1; CDR3: ASSLGDGSYGYT
V: TRBV24-1; CDR3: ATRGLGQGTLSEQF
V: TRBV4-1; CDR3: ASSQGGTVNEQF
V: TRBV7-8; CDR3: ASSLAGGLGTGELF